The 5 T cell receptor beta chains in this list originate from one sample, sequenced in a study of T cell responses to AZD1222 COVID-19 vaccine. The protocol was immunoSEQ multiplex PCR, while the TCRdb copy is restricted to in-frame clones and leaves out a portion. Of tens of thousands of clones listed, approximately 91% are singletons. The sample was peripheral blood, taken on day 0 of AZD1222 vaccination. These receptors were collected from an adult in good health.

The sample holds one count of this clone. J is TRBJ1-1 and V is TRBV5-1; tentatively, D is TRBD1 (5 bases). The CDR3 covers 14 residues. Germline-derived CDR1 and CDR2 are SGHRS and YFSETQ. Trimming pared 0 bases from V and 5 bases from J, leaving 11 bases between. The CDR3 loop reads CASSLAQGGTEAFF. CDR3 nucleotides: TGCGCCAGCAGCTTGGCGCAGGGCGGGACTGAAGCTTTCTTT.

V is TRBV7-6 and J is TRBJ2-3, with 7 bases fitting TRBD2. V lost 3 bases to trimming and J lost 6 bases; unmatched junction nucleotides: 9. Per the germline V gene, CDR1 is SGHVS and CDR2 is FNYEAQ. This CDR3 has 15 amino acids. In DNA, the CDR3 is TGTGCCAGCAGCTTGGCGAGTGTGGGAGGGGATACGCAGTATTTT. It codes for CASSLASVGGDTQYF.

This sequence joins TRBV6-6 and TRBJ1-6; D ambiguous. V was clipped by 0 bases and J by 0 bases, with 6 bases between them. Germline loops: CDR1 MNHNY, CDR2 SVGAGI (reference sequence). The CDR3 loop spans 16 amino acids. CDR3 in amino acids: CASSYSYSSYNSPLHF. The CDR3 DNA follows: TGTGCCAGCAGTTACTCCTACAGCTCCTATAATTCACCCCTCCACTTT.

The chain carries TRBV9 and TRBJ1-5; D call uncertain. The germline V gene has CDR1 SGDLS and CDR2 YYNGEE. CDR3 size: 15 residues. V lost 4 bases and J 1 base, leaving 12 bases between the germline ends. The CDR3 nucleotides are TGTGCCAGCAGCACTAGTGGCCTCAGCAATCAGCCCCAGCATTTT. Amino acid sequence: CASSTSGLSNQPQHF.

The CDR3 here is CASSSRLAGGNEQFF. In nucleotides, the CDR3 is TGTGCCAGCAGCTCCCGACTAGCGGGCGGGAATGAGCAGTTCTTC. The chain links TRBV7-3 to TRBJ2-1; 10 bases are shared with TRBD2. V lost 4 bases and J lost 7; bases outside the gene matches: 7. This CDR3 has 15 residues. CDR1 is SGHTA, CDR2 FQGTGA, per germline.